A single sample is the source of the 13 T cell receptor beta chains below, sequenced in a study of cytomegalovirus exposure and HLA in healthy donors. Primers: 60 Vbeta forward and 13 Jbeta reverse. The repertoire was sequenced with immunoSEQ multiplex PCR; TCRdb's copy has only in-frame clones and lacks some. Of about 84,000 clones listed, around 66% are singletons. What was sequenced was PBMCs. Receptors were obtained from a woman in her forties in good health and CMV-seropositive.

This rearrangement joins TRBV6-1 to TRBJ2-7, with 13 bases identical to TRBD2. V lost 6 bases to trimming and J lost 2 bases; unmatched junction nucleotides: 4. Germline V lookup: CDR1 MNHNS, CDR2 SASEGT. CDR3 length: 15 amino acids. CDR3 in amino acids: CASRLAGGTTYEQYF. Here the CDR3 DNA reads TGTGCCAGCAGACTAGCGGGAGGGACAACCTACGAGCAGTACTTC.

The rearrangement links TRBV5-1 to TRBJ1-1; D not certain. The CDR3 is made up of 13 amino acids. Germline CDR1 is SGHRS and CDR2 is YFSETQ. Trimming pared 0 bases from V and 10 bases from J, leaving 13 bases between. CDR3 nucleotides: TGCGCCAGCAGCTTGGCCGAGGGTTATTCAGCTTTCTTT. Protein product: CASSLAEGYSAFF.

The V gene is TRBV29-1, the J gene TRBJ1-3; D is unclear. CDR3 length equals 14 residues. In germline, CDR1 is SQVTM, CDR2 ANQGSEA. With 4 bases removed from V and 0 bases from J, the gap between germline ends came to 10 bases. The CDR3 spells CSVGEGSSGNTIYF. Written as DNA, the CDR3 is TGCAGCGTTGGGGAGGGAAGCTCTGGAAACACCATATATTTT.

This chain links TRBV4-2 with TRBJ2-7, with 10 bases matching TRBD1. The CDR3 is 16 residues long. Trimming at V came to 4 bases and at J to 3 bases, leaving 9 bases not matched to a gene. CDR1 and CDR2 (germline): LGHNA, YNFKEQ. CDR3 nucleotide sequence: TGTGCCAGCAGCCCCCCCCCGGGACAGGGGTTCTACGAGCAGTACTTC. Encoded protein: CASSPPPGQGFYEQYF.

With regard to this clone: Different DNA sequences within this sample yield the same CDR3. The chain is built from TRBV7-7 and TRBJ2-3, with D possibly TRBD1 on 5 matching bases. V was cut by 3 bases and J by 2 bases, with 6 bases left in between. The germline gives CDR1 SSHAT, CDR2 FNYEAQ (reference sequence). This CDR3 has 13 residues. The CDR3 is CASSLDITDTQYF. CDR3 bases: TGTGCCAGCAGCTTGGACATCACAGATACGCAGTATTTT.

The V and J genes are TRBV13 and TRBJ2-1, with 7 bases aligning to TRBD1. The J segment lost 0 bases and the V segment lost 6 bases, leaving 5 bases of the junction unmatched. CDR3 size: 15 residues. Germline V lookup: CDR1 PRHDT, CDR2 FYEKMQ (reference sequence). CDR3 DNA: TGTGCCAGCAGAAACAGGGGCATCTCCTACAATGAGCAGTTCTTC. Its protein is CASRNRGISYNEQFF. The variable domain in full, completed from reference TRBV13 and TRBJ2-1, reads AAGVIQSPRHLIKEKRETATLKCYPIPRHDTVYWYQQGPGQDPQFLISFYEKMQSDKGSIPDRFSAQQFSDYHSELNMSSLELGDSALYFCASRNRGISYNEQFFGPGTRLTVL.

V and J are TRBV5-1 and TRBJ1-2, with 8 bases identical to TRBD1. The germline CDR1 and CDR2 sequences are SGHRS and YFSETQ. Trimming at V came to 0 bases and at J to 7 bases, leaving 11 bases not matched to a gene. This CDR3 has 16 residues. The CDR3 sequence: CASSLARSQGAGGYTF. CDR3 coding DNA: TGCGCCAGCAGCTTGGCCAGATCGCAGGGGGCTGGTGGCTACACCTTC.

The chain links TRBV7-9 to TRBJ2-5; 7 nucleotides align to TRBD2. With V trimmed by 3 bases and J by 4 bases, 5 bases remained unmatched. Germline loops: CDR1 SEHNR, CDR2 FQNEAQ (reference sequence). The CDR3 is 14 residues long. This chain's CDR3 is CASSFRVAGETQYF. The DNA of the CDR3 is TGTGCCAGCAGCTTTAGGGTAGCGGGAGAGACCCAGTACTTC.

The rearrangement joins TRBV28 to TRBJ2-1; 9 bases align to TRBD2. The CDR3 covers 15 residues. Germline V gives CDR1 MDHEN, CDR2 SYDVKM. The trim removed 1 base at V and 6 bases at J, leaving 4 bases unmatched. In nucleotides, the CDR3 is TGTGCCAGCAGTTTATTTAGCGGGAGAGGCAATGAGCAGTTCTTC. Residues: CASSLFSGRGNEQFF.

This rearrangement joins TRBV7-2 to TRBJ2-2; D gene uncertain. V lost 0 bases and J lost 8, with 4 bases in between. Germline V gene lookup returns CDR1 SGHTA and CDR2 FQGNSA. CDR3 length: 12 residues. The CDR3 coding sequence is TGTGCCAGCAGCTTAGCTCTTGGGGAGCTGTTTTTT. Its protein product is CASSLALGELFF. The full variable domain, with the rest looked up from reference TRBV7-2 and TRBJ2-2, is GAGVSQSPSNKVTEKGKDVELRCDPISGHTALYWYRQSLGQGLEFLIYFQGNSAPDKSGLPSDRFSAERTGGSVSTLTIQRTQQEDSAVYLCASSLALGELFFGEGSRLTVL.

The chain joins TRBV30 to TRBJ1-5; TRBD1 might be the D (6 bases). CDR1 is GTSNPN, CDR2 SVGIG, per germline (reference sequence). V lost 7 bases and J lost 9, with 16 bases in between. There are 12 residues in the CDR3. In nucleotides, the CDR3 is TGTGCCTCCGGACAGAGTAGGTGGCCCCAGCATTTT. Translating gives CASGQSRWPQHF.

This clone came up once. The V gene is TRBV7-2, the J gene TRBJ2-2; D perhaps matches TRBD2 (6 bases). The CDR3 runs to 15 residues. Between the trimmed V and J ends, which lost 6 bases and 5 bases, there was a span of 16 bases. CDR1 is SGHTA and CDR2 is FQGNSA in the germline V gene. Here the CDR3 reads CASSWDSPGTGELFF. The DNA of the CDR3 is TGTGCCAGCAGTTGGGACTCCCCCGGTACCGGGGAGCTGTTTTTT. Using reference TRBV7-2 and TRBJ2-2 for the parts outside the CDR3, the full variable domain is GAGVSQSPSNKVTEKGKDVELRCDPISGHTALYWYRQSLGQGLEFLIYFQGNSAPDKSGLPSDRFSAERTGGSVSTLTIQRTQQEDSAVYLCASSWDSPGTGELFFGEGSRLTVL.

The genes are TRBV5-1 and TRBJ1-4; possible D gene TRBD1, 6 bases. The germline V gene encodes CDR1 SGHRS and CDR2 YFSETQ. With 4 bases removed from V and 4 bases from J, the gap between germline ends came to 14 bases. This CDR3 has 15 residues. The CDR3 spells CASSRPEQGNEKLFF. The CDR3 nucleotides read TGCGCCAGCAGCCGACCCGAACAGGGTAATGAAAAACTGTTTTTT.